This T cell receptor beta chain was sequenced during a study of T-cell memory formation after mild COVID-19. The table lists this clonotype with many counts. Its antigen is currently unknown. V gave up 4 bases and J gave up 2 bases; unmatched junction bases: 24. Germline CDR1 and CDR2: SGHRS and YFSETQ. The CDR3 length is 21 residues. TCRdb ran MiXCR on the 5' RACE reads and lists one entry per CDR3 protein. The sample includes approximately 570,000 distinct CDR3 sequences, more than 15% seen only once; the top ten take around 11%. Whole-study results and caveats: SARS-CoV-2 specificity was not confirmed for second-wave clones peaking on day 37.

This TCR came from an adult woman who had mild COVID-19 (a few samples of this study predate the infection). Cell type and time point are not known. Source material: PBMCs or a T cell subset sorted from them (not recorded which). V is TRBV5-1 and J is TRBJ2-1; TRBD2 agrees at 7 bases. The DNA for the CDR3 is TGCGCCAGCAGCATACGGCCGTCGAGCGGGGTAAGAATGAGAACCTACAATGAGCAGTTCTTC. Protein: CASSIRPSSGVRMRTYNEQFF.